Given below is one TCR beta chain in context. Its antigen remains unidentified. Germline-derived CDR1 and CDR2 are SGHDT and YYEEEE. The junction had 5 bases not matched to a gene; V was cut back by 4 bases and J by 1 base. The CDR3 contains 16 residues. This specimen comes from a study of T cell responses to AZD1222 COVID-19 vaccine. General study results and limits: Spike-specific TCR breadth rose after two AZD1222 doses, and depth rose as well. Every sample of the repertoires postdated the peak T cell response. Clonal diversity may have been underestimated in mostly white British donors.

Produced via immunoSEQ multiplex PCR; TCRdb's table is partial and in-frame only. In the table there are around 97,000 clones, 80% to 90% of which are singletons. The V gene is TRBV5-6, the J gene TRBJ2-5, with 12 bases that match TRBD2. The sequences come from peripheral blood, collected on day 0 of AZD1222 vaccination. This TCR was recovered from an adult in good health. CDR3 DNA sequence: TGTGCCAGCAGCGTGACTAGCGGGGGATTCCAAGAGACCCAGTACTTC. Residues: CASSVTSGGFQETQYF.